Included here is one TCR beta chain sequence, with context. Its specificity is unknown. Sequencing used immunoSEQ multiplex PCR; TCRdb keeps in-frame clones, though not all of them. The sample records over 120,000 clones, roughly 83% being singletons. This sample was taken from a study of cytotoxic CD8 clonotypes in ibrutinib-treated CLL. Findings and caveats of the study: Ibrutinib response saw clonality rise, and progression saw it return toward baseline.

About 2 micrograms of genomic DNA, which was extracted from cryopreserved PBMCs, served as the material used for the TCR beta libraries. The clonotype originates from a human donor with chronic lymphocytic leukemia. Sequencing was performed on PBMCs, taken after 12 months of ibrutinib treatment.

The CDR3 DNA sequence: TGTGCCAGCAGCTTACGTGAGGGCCAGAATGAGCAGTTCTTC. Amino acids: CASSLREGQNEQFF. The chain joins TRBV7-2 to TRBJ2-1, with TRBD2 as a possible D gene (5 bases). Germline-derived CDR1 and CDR2 are SGHTA and FQGNSA. V shed 2 bases and J shed 7 bases, with 12 bases lying between them. The CDR3 length is 14 residues.